Each of the 5 T cell receptor beta chains below was sequenced from the same sample in a study of blood T cell repertoires in COVID-19. This table comes from immunoSEQ multiplex PCR, and its TCRdb copy is limited to in-frame clones, with some not included. The table includes tens of thousands of clones, under 90% detected once. Sample: peripheral blood. The receptors originated from a woman older than 75 with COVID-19, enrolled during active disease.

The chain has TRBV12-5 and TRBJ1-1; D is possibly TRBD1 (6 bases). Germline-derived CDR1 and CDR2 are LGHNT and FRNRAP. The CDR3 extends over 14 amino acids. Trimming took off 7 bases at V and 1 base at J, with 13 bases between the two ends. This CDR3 is CASASSGENTEAFF. Here the CDR3 DNA reads TGTGCTAGTGCCTCCTCAGGGGAGAACACTGAAGCTTTCTTT.

The chain employs TRBV7-9 and TRBJ1-6; 10 bases agree with TRBD1. With 3 bases clipped from V and 6 bases from J, the junction kept 5 bases outside the gene matches. This CDR3 comprises 16 residues. Germline V gives CDR1 SEHNR, CDR2 FQNEAQ (reference sequence). The CDR3 coding sequence is TGTGCCAGCAGCTTGGGACAGGGGTTCGCTAATTCACCCCTCCACTTT. This gives the protein CASSLGQGFANSPLHF.

The rearrangement uses TRBV5-1 and TRBJ1-1; no clear D. Germline V gives CDR1 SGHRS, CDR2 YFSETQ. This CDR3 is built from 12 residues. V lost 0 bases and J 5 bases, leaving 5 bases between the germline ends. CDR3 region: CASSLVLTEAFF. CDR3 coding DNA: TGCGCCAGCAGCTTGGTCCTAACTGAAGCTTTCTTT.

The sample holds a few counts of this clone. This chain joins TRBV5-5 and TRBJ2-7; D is undetermined. The CDR3 spans 14 residues. CDR1 SGHKS and CDR2 YYEKEE come from the germline V gene (reference sequence). V gave up 4 bases and J gave up 4 bases, with 15 bases separating them. The CDR3 reads CASSPGPEAYEQYF. The DNA for the CDR3 is TGTGCCAGCAGCCCCGGCCCCGAGGCTTACGAGCAGTACTTC.

V is TRBV10-3 and J is TRBJ1-2; 7 nucleotides agree with TRBD1. Germline CDR1 is ENHRY and CDR2 is SYGVKD. V gave up 6 bases and J gave up 8 bases; unmatched junction bases: 12. This CDR3 region has 14 residues. The CDR3 is CAISPQGPRGGYTF. CDR3 nucleotide sequence: TGTGCCATCAGCCCACAGGGGCCCAGAGGGGGCTACACCTTC.